The rows below give T cell receptor beta chains drawn from one sample of a study of T cell changes during pregnancy in multiple sclerosis. Sequenced by immunoSEQ multiplex PCR; TCRdb stores in-frame clones only, minus some. The sample consists of around 49,000 clones, nearly 90% of them appearing once. Sequenced material: peripheral blood, taken after pregnancy. The receptors derive from a female donor in good health, enrolled as a control in a pregnancy study. The CDR3 runs from the conserved cysteine through the conserved F or W.

cdr3_aa,cdr3_length,j_call,v_call
CASSLAAAYGYTF,13,TRBJ1-2,TRBV5-1
CASSPGGTGNTEAFF,15,TRBJ1-1,TRBV7-3
CASRPVETESYGYTF,15,TRBJ1-2,TRBV6-6
CASRSGTAGGYTF,13,TRBJ1-2,TRBV10-1
CASSQDSSGPRGNQPQHF,18,TRBJ1-5,TRBV4-3
CASSLNRVTGELFF,14,TRBJ2-2,TRBV7-2
CAWSLAGTGDGYTF,14,TRBJ1-2,TRBV30
CASSLKGGYTEAFF,14,TRBJ1-1,TRBV7-2
CSVVQGYEQYF,11,TRBJ2-7,TRBV29-1
CAISEPRAGGEKLFF,15,TRBJ1-4,TRBV10-3
CASSTGPGLAVLKTQYF,17,TRBJ2-5,TRBV5-4
CASSLGEGYSVEQYF,15,TRBJ2-7,TRBV5-1
CASSVAGGPRDTEAFF,16,TRBJ1-1,TRBV9
CASSRQGNYGYTF,13,TRBJ1-2,TRBV6-5
CSATSGQTLNTEAFF,15,TRBJ1-1,TRBV29-1
CAISEQGQGTQPQHF,15,TRBJ1-5,TRBV10-3
CATAGSGRGHEQFF,14,TRBJ2-1,TRBV28
CASSNHQANAGELFF,15,TRBJ2-2,TRBV6-5
CASSFSWEGYEQYF,14,TRBJ2-7,TRBV28
CASSDGSSYNEQFF,14,TRBJ2-1,TRBV6-4
CASSLLGAGGPYNEQFF,17,TRBJ2-1,TRBV7-3
CASSGPSGGSYNEQFF,16,TRBJ2-1,TRBV5-6
CASSLSGGDTGELFF,15,TRBJ2-2,TRBV28
CASSINGNQPQHF,13,TRBJ1-5,TRBV19
CASSRGQGSSEQYF,14,TRBJ2-7,TRBV2
CASSAPGVNSPLHF,14,TRBJ1-6,TRBV9
CASSSGLAGVSYEQYF,16,TRBJ2-7,TRBV27
CASSLGGQGSPLHF,14,TRBJ1-6,TRBV5-1
CASSPSGLAGGLAHEQFF,18,TRBJ2-1,TRBV14
CASIGDIQYF,10,TRBJ2-4,TRBV2
CASSLPGQGESEQYF,15,TRBJ2-7,TRBV28
CASRPLNGGTTDTQYF,16,TRBJ2-3,TRBV11-2
CASSFWGDTEAFF,13,TRBJ1-1,TRBV11-2
CASSTIAGVLQETQYF,16,TRBJ2-5,TRBV5-8
CASSLFSGFSSGNTIYF,17,TRBJ1-3,TRBV7-9
CASGYRFTSYNEQFF,15,TRBJ2-1,TRBV9
CASSLSDHQPQHF,13,TRBJ1-5,TRBV28
CASSLGIDLAGHTDTQYF,18,TRBJ2-3,TRBV7-2
CASSQVQGDSGNEQFF,16,TRBJ2-1,TRBV4-2
CASRDATLAGADEQYF,16,TRBJ2-7,TRBV28
CATSRDLAGGYEQYF,15,TRBJ2-7,TRBV15
CASSGVGSEAFF,12,TRBJ1-1,TRBV6-1
CASSFVSGNTIYF,13,TRBJ1-3,TRBV7-2
CASSVAAQGDGYTF,14,TRBJ1-2,TRBV9
CAWSEGTSGRGTDTQYF,17,TRBJ2-3,TRBV30
CASSLGGADGYTF,13,TRBJ1-2,TRBV28
CASSQRRGNSGNTIYF,16,TRBJ1-3,TRBV7-2
CASSLGSGTGANVLTF,16,TRBJ2-6,TRBV27
CASRDLAGVRYEQFF,15,TRBJ2-1,TRBV19